This T cell receptor beta chain was profiled in a study of blood T cells in healthy people across ages. The second PCR ran about 6 to 11 cycles with a sample-barcoded 5' primer and J-beta primers. In TCRdb, the 5' RACE reads were re-called with MiXCR into one record per CDR3 protein. The sample contains 1.5 million to 2 million distinct CDR3 sequences, around half of which appear only once. Germline loops: CDR1 DFQATT, CDR2 SNEGSKA (reference sequence). Losses at the gene ends were 1 base for V and 2 bases for J; bases not matched to a gene: 5. This CDR3 comprises 15 residues. The sequenced sample was blood. V usage is TRBV20-1 and J usage is TRBJ2-3; TRBD2 aligns across 8 bases. This clonotype originated in a woman between 40 and 50 years old in good health. This CDR3 reads CSARGKRGSTDTQYF. As DNA, the CDR3 is TGCAGTGCTAGAGGAAAGCGGGGGTCCACAGATACGCAGTATTTT.